This T cell receptor beta chain was found in a study of blood T cell repertoires in COVID-19. Study as a whole: Researchers got acute and convalescent COVID-19 samples from the United States, Italy and Spain. From T cells, B-cell-depleted T cells, or PBMCs came the material, which was cDNA or gDNA.

How the authors handled the data: By means of reference gene primer amplification, nucleated cell counts were estimated. The method was immunoSEQ multiplex PCR; TCRdb's version includes in-frame clones alone and lacks a portion of them. The V and J calls and clone size are taken from that table; D and trimming were inferred from the DNA. The repertoire holds about 130,000 clones, about nine tenths seen once, with about a tenth in the top ten. This clone turned up a few times. Germline lookup yields CDR1 SGHRS and CDR2 YFSETQ. V was cut by 0 bases and J by 0 bases, with 10 bases left in between. This CDR3 has 16 amino acids.

The sequenced material came from peripheral blood. The sequence came from a man aged 50-59 years with acute or convalescent COVID-19. J is TRBJ1-3 and V is TRBV5-1; D may be TRBD1 (5 bases). CDR3 sequence: CASSLEGPFSGNTIYF. CDR3 DNA: TGCGCCAGCAGCTTGGAGGGGCCCTTCTCTGGAAACACCATATATTTT.